These T cell receptor beta chains were read from a single sample in a study of blood T cell repertoires in COVID-19. The protocol was immunoSEQ multiplex PCR, while the TCRdb copy is restricted to in-frame clones and leaves out a portion. This sample has a few hundred thousand clones, with 70% to 90% found just once. The sample was peripheral blood. Receptor source: a man aged 40-50 years with acute or convalescent COVID-19. CDR3s include the opening cysteine and the closing phenylalanine or tryptophan. A D gene is named only where the DNA matches it firmly. Where a row states a size, it is once, few, many or the class of an expanded clone; other rows omit it.

-	-	TRBJ1-2	TRBV19	13	TGTGCCAGTAGTAGTGAAGAGCTTTATGGCTACACCTTC	CASSSEELYGYTF
-	-	TRBJ2-3	TRBV5-4	13	TGTGCCAGCAGCTCCCCGACTCGTCATACGCAGTATTTT	CASSSPTRHTQYF
-	TRBD1	TRBJ2-7	TRBV5-4	13	TGTGCCAGCAGCTGGGACAGGGCAGGCGAGCAGTACTTC	CASSWDRAGEQYF
-	TRBD1	TRBJ2-2	TRBV27	15	TGTGCCAGCAGTTTATCCGGAACAGGGGCCGGGGAGCTGTTTTTT	CASSLSGTGAGELFF
-	-	TRBJ2-2	TRBV2	12	TGTGCCAGCATGAGGGACACCGGGGAGCTGTTTTTT	CASMRDTGELFF
once	TRBD1	TRBJ1-1	TRBV28	14	TGTGCCAGCAGGTGGACCGGGACAGTTAATGAAGCTTTCTTT	CASRWTGTVNEAFF
-	TRBD1	TRBJ2-3	TRBV6-5	13	TGTGCCAGCAGTTATGGACAGGGAGATACGCAGTATTTT	CASSYGQGDTQYF
once	TRBD1	TRBJ1-3	TRBV10-3	13	TGTGCCATCGTGACAGGGCCCGGAAACACCATATATTTT	CAIVTGPGNTIYF
once	-	TRBJ1-4	TRBV6-5	14	TGTGCCAGCAGGAGTGGGCAGGCGGGGGAAAAACTGTTTTTT	CASRSGQAGEKLFF
-	-	TRBJ1-1	TRBV19	14	TGTGCCAGTAGTATAGGAGGCAGGGGCACTGAAGCTTTCTTT	CASSIGGRGTEAFF
-	TRBD1	TRBJ1-5	TRBV18	15	TGTGCCAGCTCACAGACAGGGGTCTTCAATCAGCCCCAGCATTTT	CASSQTGVFNQPQHF
-	TRBD1	TRBJ1-5	TRBV5-1	16	TGCGCCAGCAGCTTGGGGACAGGGGAAGGCAATCAGCCCCAGCATTTT	CASSLGTGEGNQPQHF
-	TRBD1	TRBJ1-2	TRBV12-5	16	TGTGCTAGTGGTCTCTGGACAGGGGGAGCTAACTATGGCTACACCTTC	CASGLWTGGANYGYTF
-	-	TRBJ2-1	TRBV25-1	13	TGTGCCAGCAGTTCCGACAGATACAATGAGCAGTTCTTC	CASSSDRYNEQFF
-	-	TRBJ1-6	TRBV19	14	TGTGCCAGTAGTCTGGGCCAGTATAATTCACCCCTCCACTTT	CASSLGQYNSPLHF
once	-	TRBJ2-7	TRBV29-1	13	TGCAGCGTTGAAGGCCAGGGAACTTACGAGCAGTACTTC	CSVEGQGTYEQYF
-	-	TRBJ2-1	TRBV6-1	13	TGTGCCAGCAGTGAATGGGGAGGACAGGAGAGGTTCTTC	CASSEWGGQERFF
once	-	TRBJ1-1	TRBV6-2/TRBV6-3	12	TGTGCCAGCAGCCGTGGACAGCTTGAAGCTTTCTTT	CASSRGQLEAFF
-	-	TRBJ1-1	TRBV3-1/TRBV3-2	16	TGTGCCAGCAGCCTGGAGAGCGCGCCCCCGAACACTGAAGCTTTCTTT	CASSLESAPPNTEAFF
-	-	TRBJ2-1	TRBV6-2/TRBV6-3	12	TGTGCCAGCAGTTCTGGGGGGAATGAGCAGTTCTTC	CASSSGGNEQFF
-	-	TRBJ1-1	TRBV9	16	TGTGCCAGCAGCCCCCAACGGGGGGGCTTGAACACTGAAGCTTTCTTT	CASSPQRGGLNTEAFF
-	TRBD1	TRBJ1-1	TRBV3-1/TRBV3-2	13	TGTGCCAGCAGGCCCGCAGGGGGCACTGAAGCTTTCTTT	CASRPAGGTEAFF
few	-	TRBJ1-1	TRBV5-6	14	TGTGCCAGCAGCTTTAGAGTGAGCACGCCTGAAGCTTTCTTT	CASSFRVSTPEAFF
-	-	TRBJ1-1	TRBV2	13	TGTGCCAGCAGTGAAGTCCTAAACACTGAAGCTTTCTTT	CASSEVLNTEAFF
-	-	TRBJ1-1	TRBV14	15	TGTGCCAGCAGCCAAGACACAGTCCGTACCCGGGAAGCTTTCTTT	CASSQDTVRTREAFF
-	TRBD1	TRBJ1-2	TRBV28	15	TGTGCCAGCAGTTTACCGGGACAGGGTTCATATGGCTACACCTTC	CASSLPGQGSYGYTF
-	TRBD1	TRBJ1-1	TRBV6-6	14	TGTGCCAGCAGTTTTAGACAGGGGAACACTGAAGCTTTCTTT	CASSFRQGNTEAFF
once	-	TRBJ1-2	TRBV2	13	TGTGCCAGCAAAACAGTACAGTACTATGGCTACACCTTC	CASKTVQYYGYTF
-	-	TRBJ1-4	TRBV23-1	15	TGCGCCAGCAGCCGCCGACGGACAGATAATGAAAAACTGTTTTTT	CASSRRRTDNEKLFF
-	-	TRBJ2-7	TRBV28	14	TGTGCCAGCAGGGCCGGGACACCTTCCTACGAGCAGTACTTC	CASRAGTPSYEQYF
-	-	TRBJ2-7	TRBV25-1	13	TGTGCCACCCCCCGCGAGGGTCTTGGCGAGCAGTACTTC	CATPREGLGEQYF
-	-	TRBJ2-3	TRBV11-2	17	TGTGCCAGCAGCTTAGTCAGTGGGACCACACAGGGAGATACGCAGTATTTT	CASSLVSGTTQGDTQYF
-	TRBD2	TRBJ2-1	TRBV10-3	18	TGTGCCATCAGTCCGACTAGCGGGGGGTTAAGTAGGTACAATGAGCAGTTCTTC	CAISPTSGGLSRYNEQFF
once	-	TRBJ1-2	TRBV13	14	TGTGCCAGCAGCTTAGGTCCGACAGGAGGAGGCTACACCTTC	CASSLGPTGGGYTF
-	TRBD1	TRBJ1-6	TRBV6-5	14	TGTGCCAGCAGTCCGGGACAGGATTATTCACCCCTCCACTTT	CASSPGQDYSPLHF
-	TRBD1	TRBJ1-2	TRBV28	13	TGTGCCAGCACCCACGGACAGGGTTATGGCTACACCTTC	CASTHGQGYGYTF
-	TRBD1	TRBJ1-1	TRBV5-4	14	TGTGCCAGCAGCTGGGACAGGGGGCCCACTGAAGCTTTCTTT	CASSWDRGPTEAFF
few	-	TRBJ2-7	TRBV7-2	13	TGTGCCAGCAGCTTATCCGCGACCTACGAGCAGTACTTC	CASSLSATYEQYF
-	TRBD1	TRBJ1-1	TRBV19	16	TGTGCCTCGGGTTGGGACAGGGGACGGGGGAACACTGAAGCTTTCTTT	CASGWDRGRGNTEAFF
once	-	TRBJ1-2	TRBV4-2	19	TGTGCCAGCAGCCAAGAGGCCGGGACAATAGCCGACCTCGGCTATGGCTACACCTTC	CASSQEAGTIADLGYGYTF
-	-	TRBJ1-1	TRBV25-1	12	TGTGCCAGCAGGCTTAGGAACACTGAAGCTTTCTTT	CASRLRNTEAFF
few	-	TRBJ1-2	TRBV7-2	15	TGTGCCAGCAGCTTAGATATGGGGGCAGGGAGAGGCTACACCTTC	CASSLDMGAGRGYTF
-	TRBD1	TRBJ2-5	TRBV11-2	15	TGTGCCAGCAGCTCTGGACAGGGGCTAGGCGAGACCCAGTACTTC	CASSSGQGLGETQYF
-	-	TRBJ1-1	TRBV2	13	TGTGCCAGCAGTGACGTCGGGTTCACTGAAGCTTTCTTT	CASSDVGFTEAFF
-	TRBD1	TRBJ1-3	TRBV18	15	TGTGCCAGCTCACCAGTTGGACAGGCTGGAAACACCATATATTTT	CASSPVGQAGNTIYF
-	-	TRBJ2-7	TRBV15	14	TGTGCCACCAGCAGAGATGGAGACGCCTACGAGCAGTACTTC	CATSRDGDAYEQYF
-	TRBD1	TRBJ2-5	TRBV7-9	15	TGTGCCAGCAGCTTTGTCCAGGGGGCATTGGAGACCCAGTACTTC	CASSFVQGALETQYF